This record looks at one T cell receptor beta chain sequence and its context. Its antigen is currently unknown. Blood specimens came from baseline, cycle 4 day 1, and cycle 7 day 1. Generated by immunoSEQ multiplex PCR, the TCRdb table keeps only in-frame clones and is missing some. The profile shows 65,000 to 90,000 clones, more than 85% of them singletons. The entry originates in a study of OX40 agonist ivuxolimab in advanced cancers. Study as a whole: Ivuxolimab, an agonist antibody against OX40 (CD134), was given to patients. Partial responses were seen in three patients, one with hepatocellular carcinoma and two with cutaneous melanoma. The study, taken as a whole, reports: At doses 0.1 to 3.0 mg/kg, CD4+ and CD8+ clones expanded.

The germline CDR1 and CDR2 sequences are LGHNA and YNFKEQ. Trimming cost V 1 base and J 0 bases, with 4 bases left between them. The CDR3 contains 13 residues. The chain has TRBV4-2 and TRBJ2-7; D is unresolved. The sample here was CD4+ or CD8+ T cells sorted from blood, taken in a trial of the OX40 agonist ivuxolimab. The source of this sequence is an adult with an advanced solid tumor such as melanoma, head and neck, liver or kidney cancer. The CDR3 loop reads CASSQAGSYEQYF. CDR3 coding DNA: TGTGCCAGCAGCCAAGCAGGCTCCTACGAGCAGTACTTC.